Included here is one T cell receptor beta chain sequence, with context. Profiled with immunoSEQ multiplex PCR; TCRdb holds only in-frame clones, not every one. Of 110,000 to 150,000 clones in the sample, about 89% are singletons; the top ten hold 10% to 12%. This CDR3 has 20 residues. Losses at the gene ends were 0 bases for V and 0 bases for J; bases not matched to a gene: 13. Per germline, CDR1 LGHNA and CDR2 YNFKEQ. The data were taken from a study of blood T cell repertoires in COVID-19. About the study: Material from acute and convalescent COVID-19 was sourced from the United States, Italy and Spain. PBMCs, B-cell-depleted T cells, or T cells were the source of the cDNA or gDNA that made up the material.

The sample comprised PBMCs or T cells enriched from blood (not recorded which). This sequence was found in a man in his 60s who had recovered from COVID-19. This chain uses TRBV4-2 with TRBJ1-3; 8 bases line up with TRBD1. The CDR3 protein is CASSQDHGQGPPASGNTIYF. Here the CDR3 DNA reads TGTGCCAGCAGCCAAGATCACGGACAGGGCCCACCAGCCTCTGGAAACACCATATATTTT.